This T cell receptor (beta chain) was retrieved from a study of blood T cell repertoires in COVID-19. At the level of the study: Samples came from the United States, Italy and Spain, spanning acute and convalescent COVID-19. Nucleic acid was either cDNA or gDNA, and it came from T cells, B-cell-depleted T cells, or PBMCs.

Original processing methods: Amplification with reference gene primers provided the estimates of nucleated cell counts. Data came from immunoSEQ multiplex PCR; TCRdb stores just in-frame clones and leaves some out. That table gives V, J and clone size, and the DNA gave D and trimming. The sample records more than 85,000 clones, approximately 82% being singletons. With 5 bases removed from V and 6 bases from J, the gap between germline ends came to 13 bases. The germline gives CDR1 KGHSH, CDR2 LQKENI. The CDR3 has 13 residues. Only one count was recorded for this clone. The sequenced sample consisted of peripheral blood. The source is a woman in her sixties with acute or convalescent COVID-19. This chain joins TRBV18 and TRBJ1-1; tentative D call: TRBD1 (5 bases). The CDR3 DNA sequence: TGTGCCAGCTCAAAGGAGGGGTTCGCTGAAGCTTTCTTT. It translates to CASSKEGFAEAFF.